Listed below are T cell receptor beta chains from one sample, sequenced in a study of neurological immune-mediated disorders. TCRdb re-called the 5' RACE reads through MiXCR, storing one row per CDR3 protein. The sample records about 90,000 distinct CDR3 sequences, about 12% being singletons. The sample consisted of PBMCs. These receptors came from a female donor with HTLV-1-associated myelopathy (HAM/TSP). Each CDR3 is given with its conserved first and last residue. The D gene is left open where the match is weak. Clone size is shown for a subset of rows, as once, few, many or a class of expanded clone.

size,V,D,J,CDR3,DNA
many,TRBV5-1,TRBD1,TRBJ2-2,CASNQGQGHSGTGELFF,TGCGCCAGCAACCAGGGACAGGGGCATTCCGGGACCGGGGAGCTGTTTTTT
many,TRBV7-2,TRBD1,TRBJ2-6,CASSDRTGAGANVLTF,TGTGCCAGCAGCGATCGGACAGGGGCTGGGGCCAACGTCCTGACTTTC
many,TRBV6-6,NA,TRBJ2-7,CASSYSQANSGYEQYF,TGTGCCAGCAGTTACTCCCAGGCGAACTCCGGCTACGAGCAGTACTTC
many,TRBV5-1,NA,TRBJ2-5,CASSLSRLRTDQETQYF,TGCGCCAGCAGCTTGTCACGGCTTCGGACGGACCAAGAGACCCAGTACTTC
NA,TRBV7-2,NA,TRBJ2-7,CASSLLHAAYEQYF,TGTGCCAGCAGCTTGTTACACGCCGCCTACGAGCAGTACTTC
many,TRBV20-1,TRBD2,TRBJ2-3,CSARTSGASTDTQYF,TGCAGTGCAAGGACTAGCGGAGCTAGCACAGATACGCAGTATTTT
many,TRBV5-6,NA,TRBJ1-1,CASRYLQNTEAFF,TGTGCCAGCAGGTATCTACAGAACACTGAAGCTTTCTTT
many,TRBV5-5,NA,TRBJ2-1,CASSLGQTYNEQFF,TGTGCCAGCAGCTTAGGGCAGACCTACAATGAGCAGTTCTTC
NA,TRBV24-1,NA,TRBJ1-5,CATSESGRGGQPQHF,TGTGCCACCAGTGAAAGCGGGAGAGGCGGTCAGCCCCAGCATTTT
many,TRBV5-1,NA,TRBJ1-1,CASSLVSSGASGTEAFF,TGCGCCAGCAGCTTGGTATCGTCGGGGGCTTCGGGTACTGAAGCTTTCTTT
many,TRBV5-6,NA,TRBJ2-1,CASSPTGPPGNEQFF,TGTGCCAGCAGCCCTACGGGACCGCCGGGCAATGAGCAGTTCTTC
many,TRBV21-1,NA,TRBJ2-3,CASSKKMGPGLAGGLPTDTQYF,TGTGCCAGCAGCAAAAAAATGGGCCCGGGACTAGCGGGGGGGCTTCCCACAGATACGCAGTATTTT
many,TRBV6-1,TRBD1,TRBJ2-7,CASKTGHSYEQYF,TGTGCCAGCAAGACAGGGCACTCCTACGAGCAGTACTTC
few,TRBV11-2,NA,TRBJ2-3,CASSCRVRVLTDTQYF,TGTGCCAGCAGCTGTCGGGTCCGGGTCCTCACAGATACGCAGTATTTT
many,TRBV29-1,NA,TRBJ2-1,CSVERLGPYNEQFF,TGCAGCGTTGAACGACTAGGCCCATACAATGAGCAGTTCTTC
many,TRBV29-1,TRBD1,TRBJ2-3,CSVYRGNTDTQYF,TGCAGCGTCTACAGGGGGAACACAGATACGCAGTATTTT
few,TRBV6-6,NA,TRBJ2-1,CASSQSQGNEQFF,TGTGCCAGCAGTCAATCACAAGGAAATGAGCAGTTCTTC
NA,TRBV10-3,TRBD2,TRBJ2-1,CAISGTSGGGDEQFF,TGTGCCATCAGTGGGACTAGCGGGGGCGGGGATGAGCAGTTCTTC
many,TRBV28,NA,TRBJ1-1,CASSDRPGFTEAFF,TGTGCCAGCAGTGACAGACCAGGTTTCACTGAAGCTTTCTTT
many,TRBV10-3,NA,TRBJ2-6,CAISGTPSSGANVLTF,TGTGCCATCAGTGGGACCCCAAGCTCTGGGGCCAACGTCCTGACTTTC
many,TRBV15,NA,TRBJ2-6,CATSRDGIAVLTF,TGTGCTACCAGCAGAGATGGTATAGCCGTCCTGACTTTC
many,TRBV10-1,NA,TRBJ2-2,CASSMTSSNTGELFF,TGCGCCAGCAGTATGACATCATCGAACACCGGGGAGCTGTTTTTT
many,TRBV20-1,TRBD2,TRBJ2-7,CSASRIGTSSYEQYF,TGCAGTGCTAGCCGCATCGGGACTAGCAGCTACGAGCAGTACTTC
NA,TRBV3-1,TRBD2,TRBJ2-7,CANSNTGGNYEQYF,TGTGCCAACAGCAATACGGGGGGAAACTACGAGCAGTACTTC
few,TRBV27,TRBD1,TRBJ2-6,CASSLGLTGWSSGANVLTF,TGTGCCAGCAGTTTAGGCCTGACAGGGTGGAGCTCTGGGGCCAACGTCCTGACTTTC
many,TRBV20-1,TRBD1,TRBJ2-3,CSASVRDRGPTDTQYF,TGCAGTGCTTCTGTCCGGGACAGGGGGCCCACAGATACGCAGTATTTT
many,TRBV20-1,TRBD1,TRBJ1-2,CSARDLGTGVLNYGYTF,TGCAGTGCTAGAGATCTGGGGACAGGAGTCCTTAACTATGGCTACACCTTC
many,TRBV20-1,NA,TRBJ2-7,CSAREVQTYEQYF,TGCAGTGCTAGAGAAGTCCAGACCTACGAGCAGTACTTC
many,TRBV6-5,TRBD2,TRBJ2-7,CASSPTSGVYEQYF,TGTGCCAGCAGCCCCACTAGCGGGGTCTACGAGCAGTACTTC
many,TRBV5-1,TRBD1,TRBJ1-2,CASRPNVGQAAYGYTF,TGCGCCAGCAGGCCTAACGTTGGACAGGCGGCCTATGGCTACACCTTC
NA,TRBV10-2,NA,TRBJ2-7,CASSVIGGVTYEQYF,TGCGCCAGCAGTGTAATCGGCGGGGTGACCTACGAGCAGTACTTC
many,TRBV5-6,NA,TRBJ2-7,CASSFRDGSYEQYF,TGTGCCAGCAGCTTCCGGGACGGATCCTACGAGCAGTACTTC
many,TRBV10-3,NA,TRBJ1-3,CAISETGNTIYF,TGTGCCATCAGTGAAACTGGAAACACCATATATTTT
many,TRBV15,NA,TRBJ1-4,CATSRDRATNEKLFF,TGTGCCACCAGCAGAGATCGGGCGACTAATGAAAAACTGTTTTTT
many,TRBV7-2,TRBD1,TRBJ2-3,CASSFYGTGVSTDTQYF,TGTGCCAGCAGCTTCTACGGGACAGGGGTCTCCACAGATACGCAGTATTTT
many,TRBV20-1,NA,TRBJ1-2,CSARGGNNYGYTF,TGCAGTGCTAGAGGCGGCAACAACTATGGCTACACCTTC
NA,TRBV4-2,TRBD2,TRBJ2-7,CASSQVCGGSYEQYF,TGTGCCAGCAGCCAAGTTTGCGGGGGGTCCTACGAGCAGTACTTC
many,TRBV5-1,TRBD1,TRBJ2-3,CASSSAGTANTDTQYF,TGCGCCAGCAGCTCAGCCGGGACAGCGAACACAGATACGCAGTATTTT
many,TRBV5-1,NA,TRBJ2-1,CASSGAREWNNEQFF,TGCGCCAGCAGCGGAGCGAGGGAATGGAACAATGAGCAGTTCTTC
many,TRBV6-5,TRBD1,TRBJ2-4,CASSSTGGTNIQYF,TGTGCCAGCAGCTCGACAGGGGGCACAAACATTCAGTACTTC
many,TRBV25-1,NA,TRBJ1-1,CASSEFTARSEAFF,TGTGCCAGCAGTGAATTTACGGCCAGGAGTGAAGCTTTCTTT
NA,TRBV29-1,TRBD1,TRBJ1-6,CRVKVTGNSPLHF,TGCAGAGTTAAAGTGACAGGGAATTCACCCCTCCACTTT
many,TRBV6-2/TRBV6-3,NA,TRBJ1-2,CASTVQRYYGYTF,TGTGCCAGCACTGTCCAGCGCTACTATGGCTACACCTTC
many,TRBV7-2,NA,TRBJ2-6,CASSFAPVQPRVLTF,TGTGCCAGCAGCTTCGCCCCAGTTCAGCCTCGCGTCCTGACTTTC
many,TRBV12-3/TRBV12-4,NA,TRBJ2-7,CASSISSYEQYF,TGTGCCAGCAGCATCTCCAGTTACGAGCAGTACTTC
many,TRBV12-3/TRBV12-4,TRBD1,TRBJ2-1,CASRRDRDYNEQFF,TGTGCCAGCCGCCGGGACAGGGATTATAATGAGCAGTTCTTC
many,TRBV18,NA,TRBJ1-1,CASSPGQRATEAFF,TGTGCCAGCTCACCTGGGCAGAGGGCAACTGAAGCTTTCTTT
many,TRBV4-1,NA,TRBJ1-6,CASSRVYLNSPLHF,TGCGCCAGCAGCCGGGTCTACCTTAATTCACCCCTCCACTTT
few,TRBV10-1,NA,TRBJ2-1,CASSDGGDEQFF,TGCGCCAGCAGTGACGGGGGCGATGAGCAGTTCTTC
many,TRBV7-2,NA,TRBJ2-1,CASSFWGPPYNEQFF,TGTGCCAGCAGCTTCTGGGGGCCCCCCTACAATGAGCAGTTCTTC
medium-sized,TRBV29-1,NA,TRBJ1-1,CSVVGRTEAFF,TGCAGCGTTGTTGGCAGGACTGAAGCTTTCTTT
many,TRBV3-1,NA,TRBJ2-7,CASSQGHEQYF,TGTGCCAGCAGCCAGGGGCACGAGCAGTACTTC
many,TRBV12-3/TRBV12-4,TRBD1,TRBJ1-1,CASKETGGKNEAFF,TGTGCCAGCAAGGAGACAGGGGGCAAAAATGAAGCTTTCTTT
many,TRBV10-1,NA,TRBJ1-1,CASSQGNTEAFF,TGCGCCAGCAGTCAGGGTAACACTGAAGCTTTCTTT
many,TRBV5-5,NA,TRBJ2-2,CASSLAATVTGELFF,TGTGCCAGCAGCTTGGCCGCGACAGTTACCGGGGAGCTGTTTTTT
many,TRBV4-2,NA,TRBJ2-5,CASSQDHAGQETQYF,TGTGCCAGCAGCCAAGATCACGCGGGGCAAGAGACCCAGTACTTC
many,TRBV6-5,TRBD1,TRBJ1-2,CASRNLGQAIYGYTF,TGTGCCAGCAGGAACCTGGGACAGGCGATCTATGGCTACACCTTC